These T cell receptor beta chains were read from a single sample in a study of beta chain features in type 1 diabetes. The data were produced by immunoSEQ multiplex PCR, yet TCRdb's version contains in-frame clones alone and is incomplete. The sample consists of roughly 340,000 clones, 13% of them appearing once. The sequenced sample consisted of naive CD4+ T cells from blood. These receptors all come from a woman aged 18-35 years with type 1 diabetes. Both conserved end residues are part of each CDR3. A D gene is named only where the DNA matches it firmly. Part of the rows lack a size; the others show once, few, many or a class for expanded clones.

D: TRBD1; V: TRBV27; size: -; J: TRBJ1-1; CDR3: CASKGADTEAFF; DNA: TGTGCCAGCAAGGGGGCGGACACTGAAGCTTTCTTT
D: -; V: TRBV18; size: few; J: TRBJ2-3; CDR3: CASSHVSPPRADTQYF; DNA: TGTGCCAGCTCACACGTATCACCACCCCGCGCAGATACGCAGTATTTT
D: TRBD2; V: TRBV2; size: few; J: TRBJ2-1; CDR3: CASSDRAGAYNEQFF; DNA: TGTGCCAGCAGTGACCGAGCGGGAGCCTACAATGAGCAGTTCTTC
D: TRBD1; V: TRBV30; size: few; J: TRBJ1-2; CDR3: CAWSVGTGVNYGYTF; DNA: TGTGCCTGGAGTGTAGGGACAGGGGTTAACTATGGCTACACCTTC
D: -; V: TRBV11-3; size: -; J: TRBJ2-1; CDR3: CASSLGGRGYNEQFF; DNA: TGTGCCAGCAGCTTAGGAGGGAGGGGGTACAATGAGCAGTTCTTC
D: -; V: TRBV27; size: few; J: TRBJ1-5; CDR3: CASSSQGGEQPQHF; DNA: TGTGCCAGCAGTAGCCAGGGAGGAGAGCAGCCCCAGCATTTT
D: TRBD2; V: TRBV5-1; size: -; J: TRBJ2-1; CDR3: CASSLTSDSYNEQFF; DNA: TGCGCCAGCAGCTTGACTAGCGACTCCTACAATGAGCAGTTCTTC
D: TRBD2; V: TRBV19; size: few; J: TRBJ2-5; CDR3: CASSITSGTRGGETQYF; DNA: TGTGCCAGTAGTATAACTAGCGGAACCCGAGGGGGAGAGACCCAGTACTTC
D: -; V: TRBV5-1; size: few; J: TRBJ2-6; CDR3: CASTLPLGTGANVLTF; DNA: TGCGCCAGCACCTTACCCTTGGGCACTGGGGCCAACGTCCTGACTTTC
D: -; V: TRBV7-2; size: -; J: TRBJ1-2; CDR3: CASSLAGHSYGYTF; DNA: TGTGCCAGCAGCTTAGCGGGACACAGTTATGGCTACACCTTC
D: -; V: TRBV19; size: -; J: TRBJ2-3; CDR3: CASSILPGGSTDTQYF; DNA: TGTGCCAGTAGTATATTGCCTGGAGGAAGCACAGATACGCAGTATTTT
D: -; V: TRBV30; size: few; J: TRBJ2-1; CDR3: CAWSRGVVGRGNNEQFF; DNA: TGTGCCTGGAGCAGGGGGGTAGTCGGGAGGGGAAACAATGAGCAGTTCTTC
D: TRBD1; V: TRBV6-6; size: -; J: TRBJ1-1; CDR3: CASSWDRDTEAFF; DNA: TGTGCCAGCAGTTGGGACAGGGACACTGAAGCTTTCTTT
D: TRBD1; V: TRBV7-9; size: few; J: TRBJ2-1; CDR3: CASSRGLGQGGNEQFF; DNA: TGTGCCAGCAGTCGAGGGCTGGGACAGGGCGGCAATGAGCAGTTCTTC
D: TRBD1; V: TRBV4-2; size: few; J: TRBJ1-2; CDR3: CASSQLGQDRGSYGYTF; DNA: TGTGCCAGCAGCCAACTCGGGCAGGACAGGGGATCCTATGGCTACACCTTC
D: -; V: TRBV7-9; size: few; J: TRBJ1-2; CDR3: CASSLSRTGPYGYTF; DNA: TGTGCCAGCAGCTTAAGTCGCACAGGGCCCTATGGCTACACCTTC